The 30 T cell receptor beta chains in this list originate from one sample, sequenced in a study of T cell repertoires in cytomegalovirus infection. TCRdb reprocessed the reads via MiXCR and lists one record per CDR3 protein. The top ten clones hold 80% to 90% of a sample with approximately 100,000 distinct CDR3 sequences, around 29% of them seen once. Their antigen targets remain unknown. The sample consisted of CD8+ T cells from cultured PBMCs, taken from culture after CMV antigen stimulation. The origin of the receptors is a human donor in good health (CMV status not recorded). Some clones in this sample may be carry-over from other donors' samples.

This clonotype showed up just a few times. The chain joins TRBV28 to TRBJ1-2, with D unclear. The germline V and J ends were trimmed by 3 bases and 1 base, with 12 bases remaining between them. This CDR3 contains 15 residues. CDR1 and CDR2 (germline): MDHEN, SYDVKM. CDR3 bases: TGTGCCAGCAGTTTCCCGGCCAGGTTTAACTATGGCTACACCTTC. Amino acid sequence: CASSFPARFNYGYTF.

This clonotype was counted a few times. This chain uses TRBV4-2 with TRBJ2-1; 9 bases are a match to TRBD1. This CDR3 has 19 residues. CDR1 is LGHNA, CDR2 YNFKEQ, per germline. V was pared by 3 bases and J by 7 bases, with 19 bases of the junction left unmatched. CDR3 loop: CASSHLWGDRESSRNEQFF. The CDR3 region has the DNA TGTGCCAGCAGCCACCTGTGGGGGGACAGGGAATCTTCGCGAAATGAGCAGTTCTTC.

J is TRBJ2-7 and V is TRBV28; no reliable D call. This CDR3 is built from 14 residues. V was clipped by 3 bases and J by 2 bases, with 11 bases between them. Germline V gene sequence: CDR1 MDHEN, CDR2 SYDVKM. The CDR3 DNA sequence: TGTGCCAGCAGTTTGTTGATGGGAACCTACGAGCAGTACTTC. Amino acids: CASSLLMGTYEQYF.

This clonotype was seen a few times. In DNA form, the CDR3 reads TGTGCCAGCAGCTTCCAGGGAGGTCAGCCCCAGCATTTT. It specifies CASSFQGGQPQHF. The V and J genes are TRBV5-4 and TRBJ1-5; perhaps TRBD1 as D (5 bases). With 2 bases removed from V and 6 bases from J, the gap between germline ends came to 9 bases. The CDR3 extends over 13 amino acids. Germline V gene sequence: CDR1 SGHNT, CDR2 YYREEE (reference sequence). The full variable domain, its missing parts supplied by reference TRBV5-4 and TRBJ1-5, is ETGVTQSPTHLIKTRGQQVTLRCSSQSGHNTVSWYQQALGQGPQFIFQYYREEENGRGNFPPRFSGLQFPNYSSELNVNALELDDSALYLCASSFQGGQPQHFGDGTRLSIL.

In this sample, this clonotype turned up many times. The chain uses TRBV7-9 and TRBJ2-7; 8 bases line up with TRBD2. Germline assignment: CDR1 SEHNR and CDR2 FQNEAQ (reference sequence). Losses at the gene ends were 5 bases for V and 4 bases for J; bases not matched to a gene: 16. The CDR3 totals 17 residues. Written as DNA, the CDR3 is TGTGCCAGCAGCGGCGAAAGCACGGTAGCGGGGATATACGAGCAGTACTTC. This encodes CASSGESTVAGIYEQYF. The full variable domain, its missing parts supplied by reference TRBV7-9 and TRBJ2-7, is DTGVSQNPRHKITKRGQNVTFRCDPISEHNRLYWYRQTLGQGPEFLTYFQNEAQLEKSRLLSDRFSAERPKGSFSTLEIQRTEQGDSAMYLCASSGESTVAGIYEQYFGPGTRLTVT.

V usage is TRBV4-1 and J usage is TRBJ2-3; D gene unclear. The CDR3 length is 14 residues. Germline V gene sequence: CDR1 MGHRA, CDR2 YSYEKL. Trimming took off 0 bases at V and 7 bases at J, with 11 bases between the two ends. The CDR3 coding sequence is TGCGCCAGCAGCCAAGACGGCTTCTCGAATACGCAGTATTTT. Protein product: CASSQDGFSNTQYF.

The chain combines TRBV9 with TRBJ1-1, with D possibly being TRBD1 (5 bases). The V gene's germline CDR1 is SGDLS and CDR2 YYNGEE. The CDR3 has 14 residues. The ends were cut back, 3 bases at V and 3 bases at J, with 12 bases in the middle. As DNA, the CDR3 is TGTGCCAGCAGCGGTCCCGGGGCCGACACTGAAGCTTTCTTT. This translates into CASSGPGADTEAFF.

In its sample, this clonotype was seen a few times. This sequence joins TRBV10-3 and TRBJ2-1; a possible D gene is TRBD2 (6 bases). The V end was cut by 0 bases, the J end by 4 bases, with 13 bases between. Germline CDR1 and CDR2: ENHRY and SYGVKD. The CDR3 runs to 16 residues. CDR3 region: CAISESAAGRYNEQFF. DNA of the CDR3: TGTGCCATCAGTGAGTCCGCCGCGGGACGGTACAATGAGCAGTTCTTC.

The chain combines TRBV19 with TRBJ1-5, with D unresolved. V was trimmed by 0 bases and J by 2 bases, leaving 17 bases between them. This CDR3 contains 18 residues. Germline CDR1 LNHDA, CDR2 SQIVND (reference sequence). The CDR3 DNA reads as TGTGCCAGTAGTATAGATATGACCCGGGGTATAGGCAATCAGCCCCAGCATTTT. This codes for CASSIDMTRGIGNQPQHF.

The CDR3 DNA sequence: TGTGCCAGCAGCCCAGGGGTCAGCTCCTACAATGAGCAGTTCTTC. This sequence encodes CASSPGVSSYNEQFF. The chain recombines TRBV7-8 with TRBJ2-1, with D possibly TRBD1 on 6 matching bases. The germline V gene encodes CDR1 SGHVS and CDR2 FQNEAQ. CDR3 length: 15 amino acids. Trimming took off 5 bases at V and 0 bases at J, with 11 bases between the two ends. Full variable domain (missing parts from reference TRBV7-8 and TRBJ2-1): GAGVSQSPRYKVAKRGQDVALRCDPISGHVSLFWYQQALGQGPEFLTYFQNEAQLDKSGLPSDRFFAERPEGSVSTLKIQRTQQEDSAVYLCASSPGVSSYNEQFFGPGTRLTVL.

The V gene is TRBV6-1, the J gene TRBJ1-5; TRBD1 matches at 7 bases. Losses at the gene ends were 6 bases for V and 3 bases for J; bases not matched to a gene: 5. The CDR3 runs 14 residues. In germline, CDR1 is MNHNS, CDR2 SASEGT. The CDR3 loop is CASRQDRVNQPQHF. The CDR3 nucleotides are TGTGCCAGCAGACAAGACAGGGTCAATCAGCCCCAGCATTTT.

This clonotype was observed a handful of times. The chain is built from TRBV12-3 or TRBV12-4 and TRBJ1-4; 7 bases are a match to TRBD1. CDR3 length: 14 residues. V lost 6 bases, J lost 5 bases, and 6 bases stayed unmatched. CDR3 in amino acids: CASRAPGQNEKLFF. The DNA for the CDR3 is TGTGCCAGCAGGGCCCCGGGACAGAATGAAAAACTGTTTTTT.

The chain combines TRBV19 with TRBJ2-3; the match to TRBD1 covers 9 bases. Germline V gene sequence: CDR1 LNHDA, CDR2 SQIVND (reference sequence). V lost 4 bases and J lost 4; bases outside the gene matches: 3. This CDR3 comprises 14 residues. The CDR3: CASSTGQGPDTQYF. CDR3 nucleotides: TGTGCCAGTAGTACCGGACAGGGGCCAGATACGCAGTATTTT.

This clonotype was counted only a few times. One junction end disagrees with the germline gene, perhaps due to a read error. The V gene is TRBV4-1, the J gene TRBJ2-7; 8 bases line up with TRBD1. CDR1 is MGHRA, CDR2 YSYEKL, per germline. The CDR3 has 15 amino acids. CDR3 sequence reads: CASSQVPDRVHEQYF. The CDR3 nucleotides are TGTGCCAGCAGCCAAGTGCCGGACAGGGTTCACGAGCAGTACTTC.

The chain links TRBV11-3 to TRBJ2-5; D uncertain. Between the trimmed V and J ends, which lost 5 bases and 5 bases, there was a span of 12 bases. Germline-derived CDR1 and CDR2 are SGHNT and YENEEA. The CDR3 is 13 residues long. This CDR3 reads CASSARPRETQYF. CDR3 coding DNA: TGTGCCAGCAGCGCCAGGCCCAGGGAGACCCAGTACTTC.

This clonotype was observed a handful of times. The V call is TRBV6-1, the J call TRBJ2-7; 7 nucleotides align to TRBD2. This CDR3 spans 15 amino acids. V shed 4 bases and J 2 bases; nucleotides not matched to a gene: 8. Germline V gene data show CDR1 as MNHNS and CDR2 as SASEGT. The CDR3 coding sequence is TGTGCCAGCAGTGCCCCCGGGGAGGGGACCTACGAGCAGTACTTC. It yields the protein CASSAPGEGTYEQYF.

Only a few counts were recorded for this clonotype. The chain couples TRBV19 to TRBJ2-1; D is perhaps TRBD1 or TRBD2 (5 bases each). V lost 7 bases and J lost 3, with 16 bases in between. The CDR3 covers 15 residues. Germline CDR1 is LNHDA and CDR2 is SQIVND (reference sequence). CDR3 coding DNA: TGTGCCAGTACGTTTAGGGGAGCCCTCTACAATGAGCAGTTCTTC. It is translated as CASTFRGALYNEQFF.

The V and J genes are TRBV6-4 and TRBJ2-1; TRBD2 matches 9 bases. The V gene's germline CDR1 is MRHNA and CDR2 SNTAGT. The ends lost 2 bases at V and 6 bases at J; junction bases unmatched: 5. The CDR3 runs 15 residues. The CDR3, as DNA: TGTGCCAGCAGTGACGGGCTAGCGGGACCCAATGAGCAGTTCTTC. Residues: CASSDGLAGPNEQFF.

This chain uses TRBV6-6 with TRBJ2-7, with D possibly matching TRBD2 (6 bases). In germline, CDR1 is MNHNY, CDR2 SVGAGI (reference sequence). This CDR3 region has 13 residues. Trimming took off 2 bases at V and 2 bases at J, with 7 bases between the two ends. CDR3 amino acids: CASSYPGAYEQYF. Written as DNA, the CDR3 is TGTGCCAGCAGTTACCCGGGAGCCTACGAGCAGTACTTC.

This clonotype qualifies as medium-sized (0.01 to 0.1%). V usage is TRBV28 and J usage is TRBJ2-5, with no clear D. The V gene lost 6 bases and the J gene lost 1 base, with 6 bases spanning the gap. The CDR3 contains 12 residues. CDR1 is MDHEN, CDR2 SYDVKM, per germline. The CDR3 loop reads CASSPGQETQYF. CDR3 nucleotide sequence: TGTGCCAGCAGCCCCGGCCAAGAGACCCAGTACTTC.

Worth noting for this clonotype: Likely a read error: the CDR3 ends without its conserved phenylalanine or tryptophan. The rearrangement links TRBV5-3 to TRBJ1-2; the D is unclear. TRBV5-3 is annotated as an ORF whose role is uncertain. The CDR3 consists of 12 residues. The CDR3 nucleotides are TGTGCCAGCAGCTTTCTTCGGGATGGCTACACCGTC. Protein sequence: CASSFLRDGYTV.

The sample holds many counts of this clonotype. The chain has TRBV25-1 and TRBJ2-1, with no clear D. The CDR3 length is 13 residues. The V end was cut by 1 base, the J end by 9 bases, with 10 bases between. Per germline, CDR1 MGHDK and CDR2 SYGVNS. CDR3 region: CASSEFVAGEQFF. The CDR3 DNA follows: TGTGCCAGCAGTGAATTTGTCGCCGGTGAGCAGTTCTTC.

V gene TRBV4-2 combines with J gene TRBJ1-1, with no clear D. Trimming took 4 bases from V and 5 from J, leaving 20 bases between them. The CDR3 contains 16 residues. The germline CDR1 and CDR2 sequences are LGHNA and YNFKEQ. The CDR3 spells CASSPRTAGEGTEAFF. The DNA of the CDR3 is TGTGCCAGCAGCCCTCGAACCGCCGGGGAGGGAACTGAAGCTTTCTTT.

V is TRBV7-4 and J is TRBJ2-7; unclear D gene. With 4 bases removed from V and 5 bases from J, the gap between germline ends came to 9 bases. The CDR3 length is 12 residues. Germline CDR1 and CDR2: SGHVT and SQSDAQ. As DNA, the CDR3 is TGTGCCAGCAGCTCCCGCCCGGACGAGCAGTACTTC. Protein: CASSSRPDEQYF.

CDR3 region: CASSLSGLAASSYEQYF. DNA of the CDR3: TGTGCCAGCAGCTTGTCCGGACTAGCGGCGAGCTCCTACGAGCAGTACTTC. The chain couples TRBV5-4 to TRBJ2-7, with 10 bases aligning to TRBD2. V was pared by 1 base and J by 0 bases, with 7 bases of the junction left unmatched. CDR1 SGHNT and CDR2 YYREEE come from the germline V gene (reference sequence). The CDR3 sequence is 17 residues long.

This clonotype was seen a few times. The J gene is TRBJ1-2, the V gene TRBV7-3, with TRBD1 matching 7 bases. CDR3 length: 13 residues. The V segment lost 5 bases and the J segment 4 bases; nucleotides outside the gene matches: 4. Germline V gene sequence: CDR1 SGHTA, CDR2 FQGTGA. CDR3 sequence reads: CASSPGQSYGYTF. DNA for the CDR3: TGTGCCAGCAGCCCGGGACAGTCCTATGGCTACACCTTC.

The chain carries TRBV27 and TRBJ2-7, with 7 bases matching TRBD1. The CDR3 loop spans 13 amino acids. The J segment lost 5 bases and the V segment lost 5 bases, leaving 6 bases of the junction unmatched. Germline CDR1 is MNHEY and CDR2 is SMNVEV (reference sequence). The CDR3 nucleotides are TGTGCCAGCAGTCCAAATACAGGGGACGAGCAGTACTTC. Protein: CASSPNTGDEQYF.

The V gene is TRBV19, the J gene TRBJ1-1, with D maybe TRBD1 (6 bases). The V and J ends lost 3 bases and 4 bases respectively, with 12 bases between them. Per germline, CDR1 LNHDA and CDR2 SQIVND (reference sequence). This CDR3 has 14 residues. This chain's CDR3 is CASSIETGSTEAFF. CDR3 in DNA: TGTGCCAGTAGTATCGAGACAGGTAGCACTGAAGCTTTCTTT.

This chain connects TRBV27 to TRBJ2-1; D might be TRBD1 (5 bases). The CDR3 is 14 residues long. The V gene lost 4 bases and the J gene lost 3 bases, with 10 bases spanning the gap. Germline CDR1 reads MNHEY; CDR2 reads SMNVEV (reference sequence). The CDR3 reads CASSSATDYNEQFF. DNA for the CDR3: TGTGCCAGCAGTTCAGCGACAGACTACAATGAGCAGTTCTTC.

The table lists this clonotype with a few counts. The chain couples TRBV6-1 to TRBJ2-7; the match to TRBD2 covers 8 bases. The CDR3 length is 16 residues. The germline CDR1 and CDR2 sequences are MNHNS and SASEGT. V lost 3 bases and J lost 0; bases outside the gene matches: 7. This CDR3 reads CASSEQAGGPSYEQYF. CDR3 nucleotides: TGTGCCAGCAGTGAGCAGGCGGGGGGACCCTCCTACGAGCAGTACTTC.